This TCR beta chain emerged from a study of Graves' ophthalmopathy and Graves' hyperthyroidism. This clonotype was seen only a few times. V was pared by 4 bases and J by 4 bases, with 10 bases between. The CDR3 is 14 amino acids. Germline loops: CDR1 SGHNT, CDR2 YENEEA. Researchers took RNA transcripts and amplified TCR beta CDR3 regions from them. The first round was an RT-PCR with HTBI primers, and the second round was a multiplex PCR. TCRdb reanalysed the multiplex PCR reads using MiXCR and keeps one entry per CDR3 protein. The sample holds approximately 540,000 distinct CDR3 sequences, about two fifths seen once.

This sequence joins TRBV11-3 and TRBJ2-2, with D hard to call. Sequencing was performed on peripheral blood or thyroid tissue (not recorded which). The sequence came from an adult man with Graves' hyperthyroidism. The CDR3 is CASSYFLGTGELFF. CDR3 sequence (DNA): TGTGCCAGCAGCTACTTTCTAGGCACCGGGGAGCTGTTTTTT.